Below are 3 T cell receptor beta chains sequenced from a single sample in a study of OX40 agonist ivuxolimab in advanced cancers. The data were produced by immunoSEQ multiplex PCR, yet TCRdb's version contains in-frame clones alone and is incomplete. The table includes about 72,000 clones, 85% to 90% detected once. The starting material was CD4+ or CD8+ T cells sorted from blood, obtained in a trial of the OX40 agonist ivuxolimab. The receptor source for this set is an adult with an advanced solid tumor such as melanoma, head and neck, liver or kidney cancer.

This chain uses TRBV11-2 with TRBJ2-7; 12 bases align to TRBD2. Trimming cost V 1 base and J 4 bases; bases outside gene matches: 5. CDR3 length: 16 residues. Germline values: CDR1 SGHAT, CDR2 FQNNGV. CDR3 residues: CASSLGDLAGGYEQYF. CDR3 DNA sequence: TGTGCCAGCAGCTTAGGGGACCTAGCGGGGGGGTACGAGCAGTACTTC.

The J gene is TRBJ2-7, the V gene TRBV5-1; no reliable D call. Trimming shortened V by 4 bases and J by 3 bases, and 14 bases separated the two germline ends. This CDR3 is 14 amino acids long. The germline CDR1 and CDR2 sequences are SGHRS and YFSETQ. CDR3: CASSGLRLCYEQYF. The CDR3 region has the DNA TGCGCCAGCAGCGGGCTCCGTCTTTGCTACGAGCAGTACTTC.

The V call is TRBV9, the J call TRBJ2-1, with TRBD2 identical over 10 bases. The V and J ends lost 1 base and 4 bases, in that order; junction bases with no gene match: 2. The CDR3 length is 15 residues. The V gene's germline CDR1 is SGDLS and CDR2 YYNGEE. The CDR3 is CASSVIAGGYNEQFF. The CDR3 nucleotides are TGTGCCAGCAGCGTAATAGCGGGAGGTTACAATGAGCAGTTCTTC.